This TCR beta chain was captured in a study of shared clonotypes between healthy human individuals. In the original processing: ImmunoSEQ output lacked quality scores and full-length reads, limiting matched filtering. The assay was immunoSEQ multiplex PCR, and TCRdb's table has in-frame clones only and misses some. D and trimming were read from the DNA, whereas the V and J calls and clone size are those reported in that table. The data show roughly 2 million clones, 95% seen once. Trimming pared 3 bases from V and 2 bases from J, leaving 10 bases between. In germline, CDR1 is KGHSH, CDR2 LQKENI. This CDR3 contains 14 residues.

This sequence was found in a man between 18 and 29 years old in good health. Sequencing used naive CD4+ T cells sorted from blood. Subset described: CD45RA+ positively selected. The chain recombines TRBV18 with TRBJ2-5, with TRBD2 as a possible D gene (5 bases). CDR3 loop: CASSPIGGQETQYF. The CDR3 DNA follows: TGTGCCAGCTCACCCATTGGCGGGCAAGAGACCCAGTACTTC.